This is a list of T cell receptor beta chains from one sample in a study of cytomegalovirus exposure and HLA in healthy donors. Generated by immunoSEQ multiplex PCR, the TCRdb table keeps only in-frame clones and is missing some. The table records 150,000 to 200,000 clones, about 80% of them present only once. Sample: PBMCs. The receptor source for this set is a man aged 25 to 40 in good health and CMV-seronegative. Each CDR3 is given with its conserved first and last residue. A D gene is named only where the DNA matches it firmly. The listing skips clone size in some rows; elsewhere it reads once, few, many or a size class.

j_call d_call clone_size v_call cdr3_aa cdr3_nt
TRBJ1-2 TRBD1 . TRBV7-9 CSSSAHRGQGHYGYTF TGTTCCAGCAGTGCACATCGGGGACAGGGTCACTATGGCTACACCTTC
TRBJ1-1 . few TRBV27 CASSLTLNTEAFF TGTGCCAGCAGTCTAACCCTGAACACTGAAGCTTTCTTT
TRBJ2-7 TRBD1 once TRBV20-1 CSARDSYEQYF TGCAGTGCCCGGGACAGTTACGAGCAGTACTTC
TRBJ1-2 . . TRBV28 CASSSTFGQRRDGYTF TGTGCCAGCAGTTCAACCTTCGGACAGCGGCGGGATGGCTACACCTTC
TRBJ1-2 TRBD1 . TRBV7-2 CASSLTTGGGYGYTF TGTGCCAGCAGCCTCACGACAGGGGGCGGCTATGGCTACACCTTC
TRBJ2-3 TRBD2 . TRBV28 CASSPRSGIRGDTQYF TGTGCCAGCAGTCCTCGTAGCGGGATCCGCGGAGATACGCAGTATTTT
TRBJ2-1 . . TRBV28 CASSLIRDNEQFF TGTGCCAGCAGTTTGATCCGAGACAATGAGCAGTTCTTC
TRBJ2-7 . . TRBV7-2 CASSAGGLLEQYF TGTGCCAGCAGCGCAGGGGGGTTACTCGAGCAGTACTTC
TRBJ1-1 . . TRBV11-1 CASSSRAGTFPDAFF TGTGCCAGCAGTTCCAGGGCAGGTACGTTCCCGGACGCTTTCTTT
TRBJ2-7 TRBD1 . TRBV2 CASNWGQVTGSSYEQYF TGTGCCAGCAACTGGGGCCAGGTGACAGGGAGCTCCTACGAGCAGTACTTC
TRBJ2-3 . once TRBV5-1 CASSFDGTLLETDTQYF TGCGCCAGCAGCTTTGACGGGACTCTTTTAGAAACAGATACGCAGTATTTT
TRBJ1-2 TRBD1 . TRBV6-4 CASSVGQGRSGYTF TGCGCCAGCAGCGTTGGACAGGGAAGAAGCGGCTACACCTTC
TRBJ2-7 . . TRBV9 CASSVSGGTVSYEQYF TGTGCCAGCAGCGTAAGTGGGGGGACGGTCTCCTACGAGCAGTACTTC
TRBJ1-1 . . TRBV6-1 CASNLGQIGPEAFF TGTGCCAGTAACCTCGGACAGATCGGTCCTGAAGCTTTCTTT
TRBJ2-7 TRBD2 . TRBV4-1 CASSPSGTSGRREQYF TGCGCCAGCAGCCCCTCCGGGACTAGCGGGAGAAGGGAGCAGTACTTC
TRBJ2-2 TRBD1 . TRBV7-9 CASSPDRGYNTGELFF TGTGCCAGCAGCCCTGACAGGGGGTATAACACCGGGGAGCTGTTTTTT
TRBJ2-5 . . TRBV4-1 CASSQEPRTETRYF TGCGCCAGCAGCCAAGAACCACGTACGGAGACCCGGTACTTC
TRBJ2-2 . few TRBV27 CASTEGSGELFF TGTGCCAGCACGGAGGGGTCCGGGGAGCTGTTTTTT
TRBJ2-1 TRBD1 . TRBV5-4 CASSAQGSSYNEQFF TGTGCCAGCAGTGCACAGGGGAGCTCCTACAATGAGCAGTTCTTC
TRBJ2-2 TRBD1 once TRBV19 CASSGQMNTGELFF TGTGCCAGTTCGGGACAGATGAACACCGGGGAGCTGTTTTTT
TRBJ1-1 TRBD1 . TRBV7-9 CASSPGRDRVAFF TGTGCCAGCAGTCCCGGCCGGGACAGGGTTGCTTTCTTT
TRBJ1-1 . . TRBV25-1 CASSDPGGGEAFF TGTGCCAGCAGTGACCCTGGGGGCGGAGAAGCTTTCTTT
TRBJ2-3 TRBD1 . TRBV9 CASSARTGTGNTDTQYF TGTGCCAGCAGCGCACGAACCGGGACAGGGAACACAGATACGCAGTATTTT
TRBJ1-2 TRBD1 . TRBV20-1 CSARRGDGYTF TGCAGTGCTCGCAGGGGGGATGGCTACACCTTC
TRBJ2-2 . . TRBV29-1 CSADSGSGELFF TGCAGCGCTGACAGTGGTTCCGGGGAGCTGTTTTTT
TRBJ1-2 . . TRBV27 CASSPLRTPIYGYTF TGTGCCAGCAGTCCACTTCGAACCCCCATCTATGGCTACACCTTC
TRBJ2-7 TRBD2 . TRBV13 CASSLGASGRRNEQYF TGTGCCAGCAGCTTAGGGGCTAGCGGGAGAAGAAACGAGCAGTACTTC
TRBJ2-3 . once TRBV7-2 CASSLAGAGAQGRQYF TGTGCCAGCAGCTTAGCAGGGGCGGGGGCCCAGGGTAGGCAGTATTTT
TRBJ1-2 TRBD1 . TRBV19 CASRRDRGQRMGYTF TGTGCCAGTAGGAGGGACAGAGGTCAAAGGATGGGCTACACCTTC
TRBJ2-1 TRBD2 . TRBV27 CASSLTSGIRNEQFF TGTGCCAGCAGTTTGACTAGCGGGATTCGAAATGAGCAGTTCTTC
TRBJ1-4 . . TRBV29-1 CSVGQREKLFF TGCAGCGTCGGACAACGGGAAAAACTGTTTTTT
TRBJ2-7 . . TRBV7-2 CASSPRGGYEQYF TGTGCCAGCAGCCCTCGAGGCGGATACGAGCAGTACTTC
TRBJ1-2 . . TRBV5-4 CASSDRTGGPRSGYTF TGTGCCAGCAGCGACCGTACGGGGGGTCCCCGGTCTGGCTACACCTTC
TRBJ1-3 . . TRBV28 CASSLLDTIYF TGTGCCAGCAGTTTATTAGACACCATATATTTT
TRBJ1-1 . . TRBV28 CASSLILGGLGNTEAFF TGTGCCAGCAGTTTGATCTTGGGGGGATTGGGGAACACTGAAGCTTTCTTT